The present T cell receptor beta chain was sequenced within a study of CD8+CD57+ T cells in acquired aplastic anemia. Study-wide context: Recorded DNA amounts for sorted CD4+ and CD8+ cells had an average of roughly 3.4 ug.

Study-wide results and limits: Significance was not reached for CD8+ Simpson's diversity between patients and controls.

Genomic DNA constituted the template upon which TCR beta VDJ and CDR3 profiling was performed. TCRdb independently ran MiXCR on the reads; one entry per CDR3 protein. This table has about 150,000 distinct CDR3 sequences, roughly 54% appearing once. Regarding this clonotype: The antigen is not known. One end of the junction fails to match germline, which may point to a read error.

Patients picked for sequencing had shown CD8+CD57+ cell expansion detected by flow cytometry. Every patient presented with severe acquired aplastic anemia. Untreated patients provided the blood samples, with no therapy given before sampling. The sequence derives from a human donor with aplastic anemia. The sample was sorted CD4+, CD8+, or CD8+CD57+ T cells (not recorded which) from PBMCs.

In DNA, the CDR3 is TGTGCCAGCAGTTTCTCCTGCGAGCAGTACTTC. Protein sequence: CASSFSCEQYF. The V call is TRBV6-2 or TRBV6-3, the J call TRBJ2-7; the D is unclear. The CDR3 runs 11 residues. Germline CDR1 is MNHEY and CDR2 is SVGEGT.